The entry that follows covers one TCR beta chain sequence. The donors were in the 120-subject validation cohort; that cohort was separate from the approximately 700-subject first cohort. The CDR3 is made up of 13 amino acids. Trimming cost V 8 bases and J 1 base, with 11 bases left between them. Germline V gene sequence: CDR1 SGHTA, CDR2 FQGNSA. The assay was immunoSEQ multiplex PCR, and TCRdb's table has in-frame clones only and misses some. The profile shows about 200,000 clones, about three quarters of them singletons. This specimen belongs to a study of cytomegalovirus exposure and HLA in healthy donors.

This sequence joins TRBV7-2 and TRBJ2-5; TRBD1 is a possible D gene (6 bases). The sequencing sample was made of PBMCs. The TCR comes from a woman aged 30 to 39 in good health and CMV-seronegative. For the CDR3, the DNA is TGTGCCAGCTTGGCCAGGGGCCAAGAGACCCAGTACTTC. It specifies CASLARGQETQYF.